The entry that follows covers one T cell receptor (beta chain) sequence. Its antigen is currently unknown. This entry is derived from a study of T cell responses to AZD1222 COVID-19 vaccine. Study-wide findings and caveats: Clonal diversity may have been underestimated, and the donors were mostly white British, with more females than males. Dominant at 160-218 and 743-854, vaccine-associated CD4 TCRs also spanned spike.

Trimming stripped 5 bases from V and 5 bases from J, with 9 bases between. This CDR3 has 11 amino acids. CDR1 is GTSNPN and CDR2 is SVGIG in the germline V gene (reference sequence). The data were produced by immunoSEQ multiplex PCR, yet TCRdb's version contains in-frame clones alone and is incomplete. The data hold about 150,000 clones, with about nine tenths observed a single time. The sequenced sample was peripheral blood, obtained 28 days after the second AZD1222 dose. The gene calls are TRBV30 and TRBJ2-5, with D perhaps matching TRBD1 (5 bases). This clonotype originated in an adult who received the AZD1222 COVID-19 vaccine. CDR3 residues: CAWGQSETQYF. Written as DNA, the CDR3 is TGTGCCTGGGGACAATCGGAGACCCAGTACTTC.